This entry is about one T cell receptor (beta chain). Its specificity is unknown. Both about-4-week and about-12-week second-dose recipients were combined. The sample is drawn from a study of T cell responses to AZD1222 COVID-19 vaccine. Study-wide points: The study sampled repertoires only after the peak T cell response.

Only in-frame clones appear in the TCRdb table, and some are missing; sequencing was by immunoSEQ multiplex PCR. Here the sample spans more than 85,000 clones, 87% being singletons. V was cut by 4 bases and J by 2 bases, with 15 bases left in between. CDR3 size: 15 residues. Germline CDR1 is MGHDK and CDR2 is SYGVNS. The sequence was collected from an adult who received the AZD1222 COVID-19 vaccine. Sequenced here: peripheral blood, sampled 28 days after the second AZD1222 dose. The chain combines TRBV25-1 with TRBJ2-7, with a tentative D call TRBD1 (6 bases). CDR3 in amino acids: CASSVQSRGPYEQYF. The CDR3 bases are TGTGCCAGCAGTGTTCAATCCAGGGGTCCCTACGAGCAGTACTTC.